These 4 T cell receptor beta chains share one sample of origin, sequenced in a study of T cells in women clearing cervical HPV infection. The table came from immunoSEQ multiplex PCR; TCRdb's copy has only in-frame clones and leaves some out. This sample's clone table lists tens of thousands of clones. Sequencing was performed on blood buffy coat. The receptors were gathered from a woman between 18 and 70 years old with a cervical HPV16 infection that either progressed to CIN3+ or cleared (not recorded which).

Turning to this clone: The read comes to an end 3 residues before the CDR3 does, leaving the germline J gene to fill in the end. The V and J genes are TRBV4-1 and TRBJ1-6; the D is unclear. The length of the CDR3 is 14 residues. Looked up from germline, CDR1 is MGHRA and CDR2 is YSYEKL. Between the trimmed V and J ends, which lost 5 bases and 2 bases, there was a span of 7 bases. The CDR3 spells CASSESTYNSPLHF. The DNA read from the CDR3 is TGCGCCAGCAGCGAAAGCACCTATAATTCACCC.

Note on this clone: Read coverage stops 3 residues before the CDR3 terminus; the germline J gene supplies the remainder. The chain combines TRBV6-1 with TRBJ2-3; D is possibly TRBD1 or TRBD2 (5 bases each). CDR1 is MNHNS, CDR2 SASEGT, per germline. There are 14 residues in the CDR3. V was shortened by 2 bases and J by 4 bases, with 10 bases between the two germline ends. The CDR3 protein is CASSENRGADTQYF. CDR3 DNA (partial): TGTGCCAGCAGTGAAAATAGAGGGGCAGATACG.

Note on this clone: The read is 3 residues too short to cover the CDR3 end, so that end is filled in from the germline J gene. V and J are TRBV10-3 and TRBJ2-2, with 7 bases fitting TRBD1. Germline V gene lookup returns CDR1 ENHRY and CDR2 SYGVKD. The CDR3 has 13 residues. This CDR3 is CAISDRGNSPLFF. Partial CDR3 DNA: TGTGCCATCAGTGACAGGGGGAATTCACCG.

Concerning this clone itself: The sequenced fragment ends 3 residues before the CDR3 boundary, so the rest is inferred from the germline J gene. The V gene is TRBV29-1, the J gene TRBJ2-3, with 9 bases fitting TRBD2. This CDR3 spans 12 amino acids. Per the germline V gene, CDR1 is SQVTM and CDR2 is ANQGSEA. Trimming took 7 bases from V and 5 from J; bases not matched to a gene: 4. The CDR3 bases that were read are TGCAGCGGCGGGAGGGCTGGAGATACG. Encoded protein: CSGGRAGDT. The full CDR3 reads CSGGRAGDTQYF.